What follows are 26 T cell receptor beta chains derived from one specimen sequenced in a study of cytomegalovirus exposure and HLA in healthy donors. The study ran its PCR with 60 Vbeta and 13 Jbeta primers. Sequencing used immunoSEQ multiplex PCR; TCRdb keeps in-frame clones, though not all of them. The sample lists about 110,000 clones; about 70% were seen once. Sequencing was carried out using PBMCs. These receptors were taken from a woman in her forties in good health and CMV-seronegative.

The chain has TRBV27 and TRBJ1-6; the match to TRBD1 covers 7 bases. CDR1 and CDR2 from the germline V gene are MNHEY and SMNVEV (reference sequence). Trimming removed 6 bases from V and 5 bases from J; junction bases left unmatched: 10. The CDR3 spans 16 residues. The DNA of the CDR3 is TGTGCCAGCAGCCGGGGACAGCTTAGAGATAATTCACCCCTCCACTTT. The encoded protein is CASSRGQLRDNSPLHF.

The chain has TRBV7-9 and TRBJ1-5; D gene unclear. V was clipped by 5 bases and J by 2 bases, with 10 bases between them. This CDR3 is 14 amino acids long. Germline values: CDR1 SEHNR, CDR2 FQNEAQ (reference sequence). CDR3 amino acids: CASSQVGGNQPQHF. CDR3 nucleotides: TGTGCCAGCAGCCAGGTAGGCGGCAATCAGCCCCAGCATTTT.

The chain is built from TRBV28 and TRBJ1-2; TRBD1 might be the D (6 bases). Between the trimmed V and J ends, which lost 3 bases and 4 bases, there was a span of 15 bases. This CDR3 region has 15 residues. Germline CDR1 MDHEN, CDR2 SYDVKM. CDR3 DNA sequence: TGTGCCAGCAGTTTCAGCTCAGGGGTTAGCTATGGCTACACCTTC. This codes for CASSFSSGVSYGYTF.

The chain has TRBV5-6 and TRBJ2-7; 7 nucleotides match TRBD1. The CDR3 has 12 amino acids. CDR1 and CDR2 from the germline V gene are SGHDT and YYEEEE. J gave up 4 bases and V 2 bases, and 0 bases lay outside the gene matches. The CDR3 DNA reads as TGTGCCAGCAGCTTACAGGGGTACGAGCAGTACTTC. The encoded protein is CASSLQGYEQYF.

V gene TRBV27 combines with J gene TRBJ2-3; D is perhaps TRBD2 (6 bases). CDR1 and CDR2 from the germline V gene are MNHEY and SMNVEV (reference sequence). CDR3 size: 15 residues. V lost 2 bases to trimming and J lost 3 bases, with 12 bases between them. CDR3 sequence reads: CASSLERAGTDTQYF. The DNA of the CDR3 is TGTGCCAGCAGTTTAGAGCGGGCCGGGACAGATACGCAGTATTTT.

This clone was detected once. The gene calls are TRBV7-2 and TRBJ2-1, with D uncertain. The V and J ends lost 5 bases and 4 bases respectively, with 15 bases between them. CDR1 is SGHTA, CDR2 FQGNSA, per germline. The CDR3 spans 15 residues. The CDR3 DNA reads TGTGCCAGCAGCCCTACTACCCTACCTTACAATGAGCAGTTCTTC. This gives the protein CASSPTTLPYNEQFF.

The chain is built from TRBV4-1 and TRBJ1-6; 8 positions agree with TRBD1. Germline values: CDR1 MGHRA, CDR2 YSYEKL. The CDR3 contains 17 residues. After removal of 0 bases from V and 7 bases from J, the junction contained 8 bases not matched to a gene. CDR3 sequence (DNA): TGCGCCAGCAGCCAAGAACGGGGACAGGTTTCGAATTCACCCCTCCACTTT. As protein: CASSQERGQVSNSPLHF.

The rearrangement uses TRBV2 and TRBJ2-7; D might be TRBD1 (5 bases). The CDR3 length is 17 residues. V lost 6 bases and J 1 base, leaving 22 bases between the germline ends. In germline, CDR1 is SNHLY, CDR2 FYNNEI. The DNA for the CDR3 is TGTGCCAGCAGCGAAACGGGTAGGGGCGAGAGATCCTACGAGCAGTACTTC. Translated: CASSETGRGERSYEQYF.

The chain employs TRBV6-5 and TRBJ1-1, with 7 bases lining up with TRBD1. The J segment lost 7 bases and the V segment lost 5 bases, leaving 10 bases of the junction unmatched. The CDR3 sequence is 14 residues long. Germline loops: CDR1 MNHEY, CDR2 SVGAGI. DNA for the CDR3: TGTGCCAGCAGTCCCAGACAGGGTTTGGTTGAAGCTTTCTTT. This gives the protein CASSPRQGLVEAFF.

V usage is TRBV5-4 and J usage is TRBJ2-7; 11 bases align to TRBD2. V dropped 3 bases and J dropped 6; count of bases not matched to a gene: 5. The germline CDR1 and CDR2 sequences are SGHNT and YYREEE (reference sequence). This CDR3 region has 14 residues. Here the CDR3 reads CASSSRLAGREQYF. CDR3 nucleotides: TGTGCCAGCAGCTCGAGACTAGCGGGGCGCGAGCAGTACTTC.

The chain links TRBV5-4 to TRBJ2-7; TRBD2 aligns across 11 bases. The length of the CDR3 is 15 residues. With V trimmed by 9 bases and J by 6 bases, 14 bases remained unmatched. Germline lookup yields CDR1 SGHNT and CDR2 YYREEE (reference sequence). As DNA, the CDR3 is TGTGCCATTAAAGGTAGCGGGGGGGCCATGGGCGAGCAGTACTTC. This encodes CAIKGSGGAMGEQYF.

This sequence joins TRBV5-6 and TRBJ2-5, with 8 bases that match TRBD1. The V segment lost 1 base and the J segment 5 bases; nucleotides outside the gene matches: 4. The CDR3 length is 14 residues. Germline CDR1 reads SGHDT; CDR2 reads YYEEEE. The CDR3 DNA follows: TGTGCCAGCAGCTTGCAGGGGGCTGACGAGACCCAGTACTTC. It specifies CASSLQGADETQYF.

The gene calls are TRBV7-3 and TRBJ1-6, with TRBD1 matching over 7 bases. This CDR3 is 15 amino acids long. The V segment lost 4 bases and the J segment 10 bases; nucleotides outside the gene matches: 10. Germline CDR1 and CDR2: SGHTA and FQGTGA. In DNA form, the CDR3 reads TGTGCCAGCAGCTCTTCGACAGGGACGGGGTCACCCCTCCACTTT. This codes for CASSSSTGTGSPLHF. The variable domain in full, with the rest retrieved from reference TRBV7-3 and TRBJ1-6, is GAGVSQTPSNKVTEKGKYVELRCDPISGHTALYWYRQSLGQGPEFLIYFQGTGAADDSGLPNDRFFAVRPEGSVSTLKIQRTERGDSAVYLCASSSSTGTGSPLHFGNGTRLTVT.

The chain's CDR3 is CSARTGGDEQFF. The CDR3, as DNA: TGCAGCGCCCGGACAGGGGGGGATGAGCAGTTCTTC. The chain uses TRBV29-1 and TRBJ2-1; 10 bases match TRBD1. This CDR3 contains 12 residues. CDR1 and CDR2 (germline): SQVTM, ANQGSEA. The V gene end was trimmed by 7 bases and the J gene end by 8 bases; junction bases not matched to a gene: 5.

This chain links TRBV7-9 with TRBJ2-3; 13 nucleotides align to TRBD2. The CDR3 runs to 17 residues. CDR1 is SEHNR and CDR2 is FQNEAQ in the germline V gene (reference sequence). V shed 1 base and J 1 base; nucleotides not matched to a gene: 2. The CDR3 region is CASSLVGLAGGTDTQYF. CDR3 in DNA: TGTGCCAGCAGCTTAGTAGGACTAGCGGGAGGCACAGATACGCAGTATTTT. Variable domain in full (rest from reference TRBV7-9 and TRBJ2-3): DTGVSQNPRHKITKRGQNVTFRCDPISEHNRLYWYRQTLGQGPEFLTYFQNEAQLEKSRLLSDRFSAERPKGSFSTLEIQRTEQGDSAMYLCASSLVGLAGGTDTQYFGPGTRLTVL.

This chain uses TRBV4-3 with TRBJ2-1, with 8 nucleotides matching TRBD1. This CDR3 is built from 16 residues. From germline, CDR1 is LGHNA and CDR2 YSLEER. J was trimmed by 6 bases and V by 2 bases; bases with no gene match: 9. CDR3 in amino acids: CASSQTSTGTGNEQFF. In DNA, the CDR3 is TGCGCCAGCAGCCAAACCTCTACCGGGACAGGCAATGAGCAGTTCTTC.

V and J are TRBV5-1 and TRBJ1-5; a weak D match, TRBD1 (6 bases). Germline values: CDR1 SGHRS, CDR2 YFSETQ. The V end was cut by 2 bases, the J end by 7 bases, with 10 bases between. The CDR3 consists of 13 residues. This CDR3 reads CASSLKGDQPQHF. The CDR3 DNA reads TGCGCCAGCAGCTTAAAGGGGGACCAGCCCCAGCATTTT.

This clone was counted between two and nine times. The rearrangement links TRBV10-2 to TRBJ1-2; D remains ambiguous. CDR1 and CDR2 from the germline V gene are WSHSY and SAAADI. The CDR3 consists of 14 residues. V was trimmed by 0 bases and J by 2 bases, leaving 7 bases between them. In DNA, the CDR3 is TGCGCCAGCAGTGAGTCTTCCAGGAACTATGGCTACACCTTC. Protein sequence: CASSESSRNYGYTF.

The rearrangement joins TRBV11-2 to TRBJ1-1; D is possibly TRBD1 (5 bases). The germline V and J ends were trimmed by 5 bases and 5 bases, with 12 bases remaining between them. The CDR3 has 13 residues. Germline lookup yields CDR1 SGHAT and CDR2 FQNNGV. The CDR3 reads CASSQPGGTEAFF. The CDR3 DNA follows: TGTGCCAGCAGCCAGCCCGGGGGGACTGAAGCTTTCTTT.

This chain links TRBV19 with TRBJ2-7, with a weak D call TRBD1 (6 bases). CDR1 is LNHDA and CDR2 is SQIVND in the germline V gene (reference sequence). The CDR3 is 14 residues long. The V gene lost 5 bases and the J gene lost 3 bases, with 14 bases spanning the gap. The CDR3 DNA sequence: TGTGCCAGTAGTGGGGGCAGGGGTGGCTACGAGCAGTACTTC. Translating gives CASSGGRGGYEQYF.

The genes are TRBV5-1 and TRBJ2-5; TRBD2 might be the D (7 bases). The length of the CDR3 is 16 residues. The ends were cut back, 3 bases at V and 1 base at J, with 16 bases in the middle. CDR1 is SGHRS, CDR2 YFSETQ, per germline. The CDR3 loop reads CASSSGSAGAQETQYF. The CDR3 nucleotides are TGCGCCAGCAGCTCCGGTTCGGCGGGGGCCCAAGAGACCCAGTACTTC.

This clone was detected a few times. The chain joins TRBV19 to TRBJ2-1, with TRBD2 identical over 10 bases. CDR3 length: 14 amino acids. J lost 6 bases, V lost 3 bases, and 2 bases had no gene match. Germline-derived CDR1 and CDR2 are LNHDA and SQIVND (reference sequence). CDR3 loop: CASSILAGANEQFF. CDR3 coding DNA: TGTGCCAGTAGTATCCTAGCGGGAGCCAATGAGCAGTTCTTC.

This chain joins TRBV7-2 and TRBJ1-5; 7 bases align to TRBD1. V gave up 3 bases and J gave up 2 bases; unmatched junction bases: 1. The CDR3 has 14 amino acids. The germline gives CDR1 SGHTA, CDR2 FQGNSA. CDR3 nucleotide sequence: TGTGCCAGCAGCTTCGACAGGGGCAATCAGCCCCAGCATTTT. Amino acid sequence: CASSFDRGNQPQHF.

Concerning this clone itself: This likely stems from a read error, as it lies one base from a far larger clone. DNA of the CDR3: TGTGCCAGCAGTGAATTGGGCAGCTCTGGGGCCAACGTCCTGACTTTC. Translation gives CASSELGSSGANVLTF. The chain couples TRBV6-1 to TRBJ2-6; D is unresolved. This CDR3 has 16 residues. The V gene's germline CDR1 is MNHNS and CDR2 SASEGT. The V gene lost 2 bases and the J gene lost 0 bases, with 8 bases spanning the gap.

Of note for this clone: At one end, the junction sequence differs from germline, possibly due to a read error. This chain uses TRBV7-9 with TRBJ1-4, with 11 bases aligning to TRBD1. Germline lookup yields CDR1 SEHNR and CDR2 FQNEAQ (reference sequence). The CDR3 is 16 amino acids. The CDR3 loop reads CSSSTHGQGAHEKLFF. Here the CDR3 DNA reads TGTTCCAGCAGCACGCACGGACAGGGGGCCCATGAAAAACTGTTTTTT.

The J gene is TRBJ1-6, the V gene TRBV6-1; tentative D call: TRBD1 (6 bases). Trimming cost V 3 bases and J 7 bases, with 10 bases left between them. Looked up from germline, CDR1 is MNHNS and CDR2 is SASEGT. The CDR3 covers 14 residues. CDR3 in DNA: TGTGCCAGCAGTGACAGGGGTTTGAATTCACCCCTCCACTTT. This encodes CASSDRGLNSPLHF.